The entry below gives a single T cell receptor beta chain sequence along with its context. Antigen unknown. This sample was taken from a study of cytomegalovirus exposure and HLA in healthy donors. Study-level findings and limits: Altogether, some 170 TCR beta chains were recorded as cytomegalovirus-associated.

TCRdb's table, derived via immunoSEQ multiplex PCR, lists solely in-frame clones and lacks some. The sample holds approximately 150,000 clones; around nine tenths are singletons and the top ten take 3% to 3.5%. V was trimmed by 3 bases and J by 0 bases, leaving 17 bases between them. The CDR3 runs 17 residues. Germline values: CDR1 LNHDA, CDR2 SQIVND (reference sequence). V gene TRBV19 combines with J gene TRBJ1-1; maybe TRBD1 (5 bases). Sequencing used PBMCs. The sequence came from a woman younger than 30 in good health and CMV-seropositive. CDR3 coding DNA: TGTGCCAGTAGTATTCTTCTCGCAGGGAACATGAACACTGAAGCTTTCTTT. Translating gives CASSILLAGNMNTEAFF.